Listed here are 17 T cell receptor beta chains from one sample, sequenced in a study of CD8 T cells in ankylosing spondylitis. TCRdb passed the 5' RACE reads through MiXCR, listing each CDR3 protein once. The sample includes some 240,000 distinct CDR3 sequences, around 25% of them seen just once. Sequences were obtained from blood, either unsorted or a sorted T cell fraction (not recorded which). All receptors derive from a male donor with ankylosing spondylitis or in good health (not recorded which).

The V gene is TRBV12-3 or TRBV12-4, the J gene TRBJ1-1; 7 bases map to TRBD1. The junction had 2 bases not matched to a gene; V was cut back by 2 bases and J by 11 bases. This CDR3 is built from 11 residues. In nucleotides, the CDR3 is TGTGCCAGCAGTTTACTAGGGGGCGCTTTCTTT. It encodes CASSLLGGAFF.

This clonotype showed up many times. The chain employs TRBV7-9 and TRBJ1-4; TRBD1 agrees at 12 bases. CDR3 length: 17 residues. The ends lost 5 bases at V and 8 bases at J; junction bases unmatched: 12. Looked up from germline, CDR1 is SEHNR and CDR2 is FQNEAQ (reference sequence). As DNA, the CDR3 is TGTGCCAGCAGCCCGCACCTCGGGACAGGGGGCGGCGAAAAACTGTTTTTT. Its translation: CASSPHLGTGGGEKLFF.

This clonotype appeared many times. The V call is TRBV20-1, the J call TRBJ1-6, with D tentatively TRBD1 (5 bases). The CDR3 has 15 residues. Trimming pared 6 bases from V and 0 bases from J, leaving 12 bases between. Per germline, CDR1 DFQATT and CDR2 SNEGSKA (reference sequence). CDR3 residues: CSARDFSSYNSPLHF. The CDR3 DNA sequence: TGCAGTGCCAGGGACTTTAGCTCCTATAATTCACCCCTCCACTTT.

This clonotype occurred a few times. The rearrangement joins TRBV29-1 to TRBJ1-2; a weak D match, TRBD1 (6 bases). The germline V gene has CDR1 SQVTM and CDR2 ANQGSEA. The length of the CDR3 is 12 residues. V lost 8 bases to trimming and J lost 8 bases, with 18 bases between them. The CDR3 spells CSPTGPQEGYTF. In DNA, the CDR3 is TGCAGCCCCACAGGGCCCCAGGAGGGCTACACCTTC.

V gene TRBV20-1 combines with J gene TRBJ2-1, with D possibly TRBD2 on 5 matching bases. The length of the CDR3 is 15 residues. The ends were cut back, 3 bases at V and 5 bases at J, with 17 bases in the middle. The germline CDR1 and CDR2 sequences are DFQATT and SNEGSKA (reference sequence). The CDR3 region is CSARAAGGLNNEQFF. The CDR3 coding sequence is TGCAGTGCTAGGGCCGCAGGTGGACTCAACAATGAGCAGTTCTTC.

At least ten counts were recorded for this clonotype. This sequence joins TRBV5-6 and TRBJ2-2; no firm D call. The CDR3 covers 18 residues. The V gene lost 3 bases and the J gene lost 2 bases, with 20 bases spanning the gap. The germline V gene encodes CDR1 SGHDT and CDR2 YYEEEE. CDR3 DNA: TGTGCCAGCAGCTCAATTCTAGGGCCCTTCGAAAACACCGGGGAGCTGTTTTTT. Translating it yields CASSSILGPFENTGELFF. Full variable domain (rest looked up from reference TRBV5-6 and TRBJ2-2): DAGVTQSPTHLIKTRGQQVTLRCSPKSGHDTVSWYQQALGQGPQFIFQYYEEEERQRGNFPDRFSGHQFPNYSSELNVNALLLGDSALYLCASSSILGPFENTGELFFGEGSRLTVL.

The chain recombines TRBV24-1 with TRBJ2-1; D is possibly TRBD1 or TRBD2 (6 bases each). V lost 6 bases and J 5 bases, leaving 16 bases between the germline ends. The CDR3 runs to 15 residues. The germline V gene encodes CDR1 KGHDR and CDR2 SFDVKD. Here the CDR3 DNA reads TGTGCCACCAGTAATACAGGGAGGCGTAACAATGAGCAGTTCTTC. Translation: CATSNTGRRNNEQFF.

There are many counts of this clonotype. The chain is built from TRBV14 and TRBJ2-5, with D perhaps matching TRBD2 (6 bases). Trimming cost V 3 bases and J 7 bases, with 15 bases left between them. The germline V gene encodes CDR1 SGHDN and CDR2 FVKESK. The CDR3 totals 14 residues. CDR3 loop: CASSHLGFGGTQYF. Here the CDR3 DNA reads TGTGCCAGCAGCCATTTGGGATTCGGGGGGACCCAGTACTTC.

The chain uses TRBV10-1 and TRBJ2-3, with D perhaps assigned TRBD1 or TRBD2 (5 bases each). The germline V gene has CDR1 WNHNN and CDR2 SYGVQD (reference sequence). The CDR3 loop spans 14 amino acids. Trimming took 4 bases from V and 2 from J, leaving 10 bases between them. CDR3 DNA: TGCGCCAGCAGTGGGGACCCAGACACAGATACGCAGTATTTT. Its translation: CASSGDPDTDTQYF.

This clonotype occurred a few times. The V gene is TRBV20-1, the J gene TRBJ2-3, with 12 bases fitting TRBD1. The V and J ends lost 6 bases and 4 bases, in that order; junction bases with no gene match: 8. Per the germline V gene, CDR1 is DFQATT and CDR2 is SNEGSKA (reference sequence). The length of the CDR3 is 15 residues. The CDR3 loop is CSALTGTGGSDTQYF. The CDR3 DNA is TGCAGTGCATTAACCGGGACAGGGGGCTCAGATACGCAGTATTTT.

At least ten counts were recorded for this clonotype. The V gene is TRBV20-1, the J gene TRBJ2-5, with D maybe TRBD2 (5 bases). Deletions cut 1 base from V and 5 bases from J, with 17 bases between. In germline, CDR1 is DFQATT, CDR2 SNEGSKA (reference sequence). This CDR3 is 15 amino acids long. DNA for the CDR3: TGCAGTGCTAGAGGTCGCGGGTCAGAATGGGAGACCCAGTACTTC. It codes for CSARGRGSEWETQYF.

The table lists this clonotype with a few counts. This chain uses TRBV11-2 with TRBJ2-1; a possible D gene is TRBD2 (7 bases). There are 17 residues in the CDR3. Deletions cut 5 bases from V and 2 bases from J, with 19 bases between. Germline CDR1 is SGHAT and CDR2 is FQNNGV. CDR3 residues: CASSPPLGGPPYNEQFF. The CDR3 DNA follows: TGTGCCAGCAGCCCGCCCCTGGGGGGGCCGCCCTACAATGAGCAGTTCTTC.

The CDR3 DNA reads TGTGCCAGCAGCCCACCGACAGGACCCTATGGCTACACCTTC. Residues: CASSPPTGPYGYTF. The gene calls are TRBV11-2 and TRBJ1-2, with D perhaps TRBD1 (6 bases). Trimming took 5 bases from V and 4 from J, leaving 14 bases between them. Germline V lookup: CDR1 SGHAT, CDR2 FQNNGV. The CDR3 has 14 residues. Looking up the rest from reference TRBV11-2 and TRBJ1-2 gives the full variable domain: EAGVAQSPRYKIIEKRQSVAFWCNPISGHATLYWYQQILGQGPKLLIQFQNNGVVDDSQLPKDRFSAERLKGVDSTLKIQPAKLEDSAVYLCASSPPTGPYGYTFGSGTRLTVV.

This clonotype was found many times. V gene TRBV20-1 combines with J gene TRBJ1-2; no definite D call. Germline assignment: CDR1 DFQATT and CDR2 SNEGSKA (reference sequence). The CDR3 spans 14 residues. V was clipped by 3 bases and J by 2 bases, with 13 bases between them. The CDR3 DNA is TGCAGTGCTAGGTCGGACGGTAGAAACTATGGCTACACCTTC. Its translation is CSARSDGRNYGYTF.

The chain's CDR3 is CASSPRTENQPQHF. The CDR3 DNA follows: TGTGCCAGCAGCCCCAGGACAGAGAATCAGCCCCAGCATTTT. This chain uses TRBV7-9 with TRBJ1-5, with TRBD1 as a possible D gene (6 bases). CDR1 is SEHNR and CDR2 is FQNEAQ in the germline V gene (reference sequence). Trimming took 5 bases from V and 4 from J, leaving 12 bases between them. The CDR3 loop spans 14 amino acids. The full variable domain, completed using reference TRBV7-9 and TRBJ1-5, is DTGVSQNPRHKITKRGQNVTFRCDPISEHNRLYWYRQTLGQGPEFLTYFQNEAQLEKSRLLSDRFSAERPKGSFSTLEIQRTEQGDSAMYLCASSPRTENQPQHFGDGTRLSIL.

The chain recombines TRBV5-1 with TRBJ2-2, with 7 positions matching TRBD1. The CDR3 runs to 16 residues. The germline V gene has CDR1 SGHRS and CDR2 YFSETQ. The V gene end was trimmed by 3 bases and the J gene end by 3 bases; junction bases not matched to a gene: 8. The CDR3 reads CASSYRDSPYTGELFF. CDR3 nucleotide sequence: TGCGCCAGCAGCTACCGGGACAGTCCTTACACCGGGGAGCTGTTTTTT.

The rearrangement uses TRBV6-5 and TRBJ1-2, with 9 nucleotides matching TRBD1. V was clipped by 0 bases and J by 4 bases; unmatched bases: 3. Germline V CDR1 and CDR2: MNHEY, SVGAGI. The CDR3 consists of 15 residues. CDR3 in amino acids: CASSYSGQGSYGYTF. The CDR3 bases are TGTGCCAGCAGTTACTCGGGACAGGGAAGCTATGGCTACACCTTC.